These 16 T cell receptor beta chains came from one sample sequenced in a study of blood T cell repertoires in COVID-19. Some clones are missing from TCRdb's copy, which holds only in-frame ones; the method was immunoSEQ multiplex PCR. The sample has under 250,000 clones, 80% to 90% seen once. The sequencing input was peripheral blood. Source of these receptors: a woman aged 50 to 60 with active or convalescent COVID-19.

V and J are TRBV6-5 and TRBJ1-3; D not certain. The germline V gene encodes CDR1 MNHEY and CDR2 SVGAGI. V lost 2 bases and J 9 bases, leaving 5 bases between the germline ends. CDR3 length: 11 residues. CDR3 sequence: CASSYGSTIYF. The CDR3 bases are TGTGCCAGCAGTTACGGTAGCACCATATATTTT.

The J gene is TRBJ2-1, the V gene TRBV5-1; 10 nucleotides line up with TRBD2. V was clipped by 0 bases and J by 9 bases; unmatched bases: 12. Germline V gene sequence: CDR1 SGHRS, CDR2 YFSETQ. The CDR3 length is 17 residues. CDR3 sequence (DNA): TGCGCCAGCAGCTTGGGGACTAGCGGCCTTAAGGTCCCTGAGCAGTTCTTC. Encoded protein: CASSLGTSGLKVPEQFF. The variable domain in full, with the rest retrieved from reference TRBV5-1 and TRBJ2-1, is KAGVTQTPRYLIKTRGQQVTLSCSPISGHRSVSWYQQTPGQGLQFLFEYFSETQRNKGNFPGRFSGRQFSNSRSEMNVSTLELGDSALYLCASSLGTSGLKVPEQFFGPGTRLTVL.

This clone was observed once. The genes are TRBV15 and TRBJ1-2; 9 bases are shared with TRBD1. Trimming at V came to 1 base and at J to 5 bases, leaving 5 bases not matched to a gene. The CDR3 consists of 15 residues. Looked up from germline, CDR1 is LNHNV and CDR2 is YYDKDF (reference sequence). The CDR3 nucleotides are TGTGCCACCAGCAGAGGGACAGGGGATTTGTATGGCTACACCTTC. It specifies CATSRGTGDLYGYTF.

The chain joins TRBV7-9 to TRBJ2-4; TRBD2 aligns across 9 bases. Germline V CDR1 and CDR2: SEHNR, FQNEAQ (reference sequence). Germline trimming cut 1 base from V and 0 bases from J; bases unmatched to any gene: 7. The CDR3 contains 18 residues. This chain's CDR3 is CASSLDKGAGGAKNIQYF. The CDR3 bases are TGTGCCAGCAGCTTAGATAAGGGAGCGGGAGGAGCCAAAAACATTCAGTACTTC.

This clone occurred once. The gene calls are TRBV5-1 and TRBJ2-1; TRBD2 agrees at 10 bases. Germline V gene data show CDR1 as SGHRS and CDR2 as YFSETQ. The trim removed 3 bases at V and 6 bases at J, leaving 6 bases unmatched. The CDR3 loop spans 15 amino acids. CDR3 loop: CASSSSGGLGNEQFF. CDR3 nucleotide sequence: TGCGCCAGCAGCTCTAGCGGGGGCCTAGGCAATGAGCAGTTCTTC.

The V and J genes are TRBV5-1 and TRBJ2-1, with 12 bases matching TRBD1. Trimming took 4 bases from V and 9 from J; bases not matched to a gene: 14. The CDR3 is made up of 17 amino acids. CDR1 is SGHRS and CDR2 is YFSETQ in the germline V gene. CDR3 in amino acids: CASSPSSGTGGAGEQFF. The CDR3 bases are TGCGCCAGCAGCCCTTCCTCCGGGACAGGGGGCGCGGGTGAGCAGTTCTTC.

The rearrangement links TRBV28 to TRBJ2-7; 9 positions agree with TRBD1. CDR1 MDHEN and CDR2 SYDVKM come from the germline V gene. V trimming: 2 bases; J trimming: 12 bases; junction bases outside the gene matches: 8. The CDR3 is 13 amino acids. The CDR3 nucleotides are TGTGCCAGCAGTTTAAAGGGACAGGGAAATACGTACTTC. Translated: CASSLKGQGNTYF. Full variable domain (outside the CDR3, taken from reference TRBV28 and TRBJ2-7): DVKVTQSSRYLVKRTGEKVFLECVQDMDHENMFWYRQDPGLGLRLIYFSYDVKMKEKGDIPEGYSVSREKKERFSLILESASTNQTSMYLCASSLKGQGNTYFGPGTRLTVT.

Note on this clone: The identical CDR3 is also encoded by other nucleotide sequences in the sample. The chain links TRBV12-3 or TRBV12-4 to TRBJ1-2, with 8 bases fitting TRBD1. J lost 7 bases, V lost 6 bases, and 4 bases had no gene match. The CDR3 is made up of 12 amino acids. The CDR3 DNA reads as TGTGCCAGCAGCTGGACAGGGAGTGGCTACACCTTC. It encodes CASSWTGSGYTF.

The genes are TRBV2 and TRBJ2-4; 9 bases are a match to TRBD1. The CDR3 has 16 amino acids. Germline V lookup: CDR1 SNHLY, CDR2 FYNNEI. Unmatched junction bases numbered 13, after V lost 6 bases and J lost 7 bases. The chain's CDR3 is CASSQEGQGRGNIQYF. CDR3 in DNA: TGTGCCAGCAGCCAAGAGGGACAGGGACGAGGGAACATTCAGTACTTC.

As for this clone: The same CDR3 can be traced to other DNA sequences in this sample. The genes are TRBV4-2 and TRBJ2-1, with TRBD2 as a possible D gene (6 bases). V lost 0 bases and J 0 bases, leaving 9 bases between the germline ends. CDR1 and CDR2 (germline): LGHNA, YNFKEQ. This CDR3 contains 16 residues. The CDR3 nucleotides read TGTGCCAGCAGCCAAGAGCGGGAAAGCTCCTACAATGAGCAGTTCTTC. It codes for CASSQERESSYNEQFF.

This rearrangement joins TRBV5-1 to TRBJ1-5; TRBD1 matches 11 bases. The CDR3 contains 16 residues. CDR1 SGHRS and CDR2 YFSETQ come from the germline V gene. Trimming at V came to 5 bases and at J to 5 bases, leaving 9 bases not matched to a gene. CDR3 sequence: CASSLSGQGDHQPQHF. CDR3 nucleotide sequence: TGCGCCAGCAGTTTATCGGGACAGGGGGACCATCAGCCCCAGCATTTT.

This clone was detected once. J is TRBJ2-7 and V is TRBV10-3, with D perhaps TRBD2 (5 bases). The CDR3 runs 15 residues. Between the trimmed V and J ends, which lost 10 bases and 2 bases, there was a span of 21 bases. Germline CDR1 and CDR2: ENHRY and SYGVKD. The CDR3 DNA reads as TGTGCCACAGTTGATAGGACTGAGACCCCCTACGAGCAGTACGTC. Translation: CATVDRTETPYEQYV.

The J gene is TRBJ1-2, the V gene TRBV28; D might be TRBD1 (5 bases). From germline, CDR1 is MDHEN and CDR2 SYDVKM. CDR3 size: 20 residues. Trimming stripped 6 bases from V and 1 base from J, with 30 bases between. This chain's CDR3 is CASSPGRGLLSDYLNYGYTF. The CDR3 DNA sequence: TGTGCCAGCAGCCCAGGGAGGGGCCTTTTATCGGACTATCTTAACTATGGCTACACCTTC.

This chain uses TRBV6-5 with TRBJ2-7, with D unresolved. Germline assignment: CDR1 MNHEY and CDR2 SVGAGI. The CDR3 has 12 amino acids. V gave up 2 bases and J gave up 5 bases, with 7 bases separating them. The CDR3 DNA is TGTGCCAGCAGTTACCGTCGGGACGAGCAGTACGTC. It codes for CASSYRRDEQYV.

The V call is TRBV28, the J call TRBJ2-4, with 14 bases identical to TRBD2. The length of the CDR3 is 17 residues. V shed 5 bases, J shed 4 bases, and the junction held 7 bases outside the gene matches. The germline CDR1 and CDR2 sequences are MDHEN and SYDVKM. CDR3 amino acids: CASSPPGTSGRKNIQYF. The CDR3 DNA reads as TGTGCCAGCAGTCCCCCCGGGACTAGCGGGAGAAAAAACATTCAGTACTTC.

The DNA for the CDR3 is TGTGCCAGCACCCTAAAGGGGGACACCGGGGAGCTGTTTTTT. Its translation: CASTLKGDTGELFF. This chain uses TRBV2 with TRBJ2-2, with TRBD1 as a possible D gene (6 bases). Germline V lookup: CDR1 SNHLY, CDR2 FYNNEI. This CDR3 has 14 residues. V lost 7 bases to trimming and J lost 3 bases, with 12 bases between them.